This T cell receptor (beta chain) was profiled in a study of cytomegalovirus exposure and HLA in healthy donors. In the PCR, 60 Vbeta and 13 Jbeta primers were used. Assay used: immunoSEQ multiplex PCR; TCRdb lists only in-frame clones, some missing. Among around 160,000 clones, about 72% were seen once, and the ten largest hold around 1.4%. In germline, CDR1 is MNHEY, CDR2 SMNVEV (reference sequence). V trimming: 0 bases; J trimming: 3 bases; junction bases outside the gene matches: 8. There are 17 residues in the CDR3. The chain combines TRBV27 with TRBJ1-2; 9 positions match TRBD1. This TCR was recovered from a male donor in good health and CMV-seronegative. Sequencing was carried out using PBMCs. In DNA, the CDR3 is TGTGCCAGCAGTTTATCGATAGGGGGGACAGGGCACTATGGCTACACCTTC. Encoded protein: CASSLSIGGTGHYGYTF.